The TCR beta chain under discussion was sequenced for a study of T cells in narcolepsy. Study at large: Patients with NT1 or NT2 and healthy control donors were enrolled.

Study-wide results and caveats: Autoreactive clonotypes reportedly recurred in blood of same and different patients, not controls.

The protocol was immunoSEQ multiplex PCR, while the TCRdb copy is restricted to in-frame clones and leaves out a portion. The table includes 25,000 to 35,000 clones, 70% to 80% detected once. There are 17 residues in the CDR3. Trimming took off 2 bases at V and 0 bases at J, with 15 bases between the two ends. This clone was detected only a few times. Its antigen remains unknown. The clonotype originates from a human donor in good health. Source material: memory (CD45RA-) CD4+ T cells from blood. This chain joins TRBV5-3 and TRBJ1-3; weak D call: TRBD1 (5 bases). TRBV5-3 falls under the ORF class, with uncertain function. CDR3: CARSFFPGRGSGNTIYF. CDR3 bases: TGTGCCAGAAGCTTTTTTCCAGGTAGGGGCTCTGGAAACACCATATATTTT.